The T cell receptor (beta chain) under discussion was sequenced for a study of chemoradiotherapy in HPV16-positive cancers. V dropped 1 base and J dropped 4 bases, with 10 bases sitting between them. CDR3 length equals 14 residues. CDR1 is SGHNT and CDR2 is YENEEA in the germline V gene. The data were produced by immunoSEQ multiplex PCR, yet TCRdb's version contains in-frame clones alone and is incomplete. This sample has 16,000 or so clones, with about 73% found just once. Repertoires were sampled repeatedly during chemoradiotherapy. The clonotype originates from a human donor with HPV-associated anogenital cancer. The sample consisted of tumor tissue, taken from a patient who underwent chemoradiotherapy. This rearrangement joins TRBV11-3 to TRBJ1-2, with D unresolved. In nucleotides, the CDR3 is TGTGCCAGCAGCTTAGCTGGCGAAGGCTATGGCTACACCTTC. Translated: CASSLAGEGYGYTF.